This record concerns one T cell receptor (beta chain) sequence. The antigen remains unidentified. Germline V gene lookup returns CDR1 PRHDT and CDR2 FYEKMQ (reference sequence). CDR3 length: 15 amino acids. Trimming removed 6 bases from V and 7 bases from J; junction bases left unmatched: 8. TCRdb's copy holds only in-frame clones and misses some; the assay was immunoSEQ multiplex PCR. The sample consists of about 150,000 clones, 87% of them appearing once. This specimen belongs to a study of T cell responses to AZD1222 COVID-19 vaccine. Findings and limits, study-wide: Among vaccine-associated CD4 TCRs, coverage spanned spike, with dominance at 160-218 and 743-854. The peak T cell response came first, and repertoires were sampled only after it. Unmutated regions of variants are reportedly targeted by nearly half of spike-specific TCRs.

The receptor comes from an adult who received the AZD1222 COVID-19 vaccine. This material consisted of peripheral blood, taken 28 days after the second AZD1222 dose. The chain recombines TRBV13 with TRBJ1-5, with 11 bases that match TRBD1. The CDR3 nucleotides read TGTGCCAGCAGTTTCGGGACAGGGGGTCAACAGCCCCAGCATTTT. Residues: CASSFGTGGQQPQHF.